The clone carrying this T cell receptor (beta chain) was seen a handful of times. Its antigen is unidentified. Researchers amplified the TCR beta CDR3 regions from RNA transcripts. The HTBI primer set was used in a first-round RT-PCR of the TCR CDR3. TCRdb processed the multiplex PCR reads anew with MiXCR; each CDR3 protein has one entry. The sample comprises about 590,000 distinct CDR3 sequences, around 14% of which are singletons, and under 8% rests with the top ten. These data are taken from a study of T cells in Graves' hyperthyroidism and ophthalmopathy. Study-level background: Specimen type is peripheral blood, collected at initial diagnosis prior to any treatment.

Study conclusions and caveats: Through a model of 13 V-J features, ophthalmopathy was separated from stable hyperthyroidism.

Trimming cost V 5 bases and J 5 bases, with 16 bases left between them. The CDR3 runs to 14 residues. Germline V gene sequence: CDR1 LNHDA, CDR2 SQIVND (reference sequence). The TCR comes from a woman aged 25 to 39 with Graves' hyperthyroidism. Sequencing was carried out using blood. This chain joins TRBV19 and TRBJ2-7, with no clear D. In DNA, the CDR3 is TGTGCCAGTAGTCGGCTGTCAAAGCCAGACGAGCAGTACTTC. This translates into CASSRLSKPDEQYF.